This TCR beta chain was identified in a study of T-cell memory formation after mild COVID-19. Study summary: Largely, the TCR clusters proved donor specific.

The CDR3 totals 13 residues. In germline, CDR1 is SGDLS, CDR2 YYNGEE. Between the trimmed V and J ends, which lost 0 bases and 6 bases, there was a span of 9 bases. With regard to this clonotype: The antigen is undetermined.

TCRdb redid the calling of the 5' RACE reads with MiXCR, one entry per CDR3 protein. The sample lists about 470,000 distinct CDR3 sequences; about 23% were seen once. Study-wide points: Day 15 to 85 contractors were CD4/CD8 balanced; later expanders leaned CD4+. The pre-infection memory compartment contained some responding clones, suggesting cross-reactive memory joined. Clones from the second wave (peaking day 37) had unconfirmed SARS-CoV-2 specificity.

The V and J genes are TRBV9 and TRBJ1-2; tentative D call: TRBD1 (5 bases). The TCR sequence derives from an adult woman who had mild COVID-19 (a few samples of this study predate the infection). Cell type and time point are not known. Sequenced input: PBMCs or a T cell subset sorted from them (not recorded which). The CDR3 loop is CASSVAGGDGYTF. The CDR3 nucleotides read TGTGCCAGCAGCGTAGCTGGGGGGGATGGCTACACCTTC.